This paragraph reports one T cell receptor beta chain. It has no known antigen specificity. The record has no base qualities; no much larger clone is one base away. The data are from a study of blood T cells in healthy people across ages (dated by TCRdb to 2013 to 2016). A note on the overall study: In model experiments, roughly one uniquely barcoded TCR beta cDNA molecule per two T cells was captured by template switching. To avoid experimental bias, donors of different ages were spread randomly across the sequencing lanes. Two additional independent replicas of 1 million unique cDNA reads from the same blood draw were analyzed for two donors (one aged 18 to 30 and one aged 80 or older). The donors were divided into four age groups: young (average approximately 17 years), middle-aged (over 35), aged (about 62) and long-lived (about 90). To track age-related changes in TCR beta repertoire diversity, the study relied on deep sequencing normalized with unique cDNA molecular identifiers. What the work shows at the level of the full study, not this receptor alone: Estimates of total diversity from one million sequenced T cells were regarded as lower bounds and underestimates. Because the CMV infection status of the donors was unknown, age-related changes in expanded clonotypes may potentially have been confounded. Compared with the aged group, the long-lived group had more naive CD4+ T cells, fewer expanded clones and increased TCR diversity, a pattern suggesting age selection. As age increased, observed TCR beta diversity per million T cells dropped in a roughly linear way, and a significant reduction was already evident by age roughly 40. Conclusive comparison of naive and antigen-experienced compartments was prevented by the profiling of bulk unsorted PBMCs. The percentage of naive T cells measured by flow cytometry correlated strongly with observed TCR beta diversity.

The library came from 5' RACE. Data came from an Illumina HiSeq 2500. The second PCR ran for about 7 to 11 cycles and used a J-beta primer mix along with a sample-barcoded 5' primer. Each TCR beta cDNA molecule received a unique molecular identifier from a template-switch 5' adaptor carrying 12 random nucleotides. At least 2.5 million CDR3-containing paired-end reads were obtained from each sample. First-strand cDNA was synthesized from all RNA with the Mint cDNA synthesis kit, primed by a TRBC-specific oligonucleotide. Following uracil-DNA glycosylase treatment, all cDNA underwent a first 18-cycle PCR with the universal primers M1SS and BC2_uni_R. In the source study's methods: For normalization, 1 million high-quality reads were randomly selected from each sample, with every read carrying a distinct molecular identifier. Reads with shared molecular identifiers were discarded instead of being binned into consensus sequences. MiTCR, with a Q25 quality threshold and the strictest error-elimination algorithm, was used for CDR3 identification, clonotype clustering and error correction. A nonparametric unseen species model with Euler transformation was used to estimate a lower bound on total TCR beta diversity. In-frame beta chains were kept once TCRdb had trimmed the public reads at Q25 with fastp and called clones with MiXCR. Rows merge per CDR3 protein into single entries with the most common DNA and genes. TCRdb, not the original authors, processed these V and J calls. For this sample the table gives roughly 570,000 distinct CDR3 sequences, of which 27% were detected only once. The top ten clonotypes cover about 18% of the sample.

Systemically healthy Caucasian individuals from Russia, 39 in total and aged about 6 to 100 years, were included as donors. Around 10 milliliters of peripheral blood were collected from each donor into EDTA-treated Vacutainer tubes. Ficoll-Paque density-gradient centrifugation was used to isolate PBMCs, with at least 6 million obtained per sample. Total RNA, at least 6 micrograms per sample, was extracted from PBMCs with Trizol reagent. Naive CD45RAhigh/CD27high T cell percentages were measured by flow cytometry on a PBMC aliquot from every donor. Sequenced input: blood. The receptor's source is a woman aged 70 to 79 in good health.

The DNA sequence is given as TGTGCCAGCAGTCCCCCGCGGGGGCGGGACAATGAGCAGTTCTTC. This is translated as CASSPPRGRDNEQFF. Recombination connected TRBV6-2 or TRBV6-3 to TRBJ2-1, with TRBD2 tentatively as D gene (7 bases match). The germline V gene gives CDR1 as MNHEY and CDR2 as SVGEGT. The cysteine opens and the phenylalanine closes a CDR3 of 15 amino acids. Of the read, only the CDR3 DNA is kept; its 45 bases are in frame from base 1. At the junction V is shortened by 5 bases and J by 5 bases, with 16 bases in between.